Following are 13 T cell receptor beta chains from one sample sequenced in a study of cytomegalovirus exposure and HLA in healthy donors. The PCR had 60 Vbeta and 13 Jbeta primers. Clones were sequenced by immunoSEQ multiplex PCR, and TCRdb holds only the in-frame ones, with some missing. The sample lists 140,000 to 150,000 clones, roughly 62% seen once, with around 2% in the top ten. Sequencing was carried out using PBMCs. The receptors come from a male donor in good health and CMV-seronegative.

This chain uses TRBV28 with TRBJ2-3; D unclear. The germline V and J ends were trimmed by 3 bases and 0 bases, with 10 bases remaining between them. The CDR3 runs 15 residues. Germline V gene lookup returns CDR1 MDHEN and CDR2 SYDVKM. The DNA for the CDR3 is TGTGCCAGCAGTTTGGGCGTCCTGAGCACAGATACGCAGTATTTT. This encodes CASSLGVLSTDTQYF. Based on the CDR3 plus reference TRBV28 and TRBJ2-3, the full variable domain is DVKVTQSSRYLVKRTGEKVFLECVQDMDHENMFWYRQDPGLGLRLIYFSYDVKMKEKGDIPEGYSVSREKKERFSLILESASTNQTSMYLCASSLGVLSTDTQYFGPGTRLTVL.

This clone was recorded a few times. The CDR3 sequence: CASSLASGVAFF. The CDR3 DNA sequence: TGTGCCAGCAGCTTAGCGTCGGGAGTGGCTTTCTTT. The chain joins TRBV7-8 to TRBJ1-1; D is unresolved. V was shortened by 0 bases and J by 11 bases, with 10 bases between the two germline ends. Per germline, CDR1 SGHVS and CDR2 FQNEAQ. The CDR3 extends over 12 amino acids.

This clone showed up just a few times. A junction end diverges from the germline sequence, so it may reflect a read error. The V gene is TRBV7-9, the J gene TRBJ2-7; D is undetermined. CDR1 and CDR2 from the germline V gene are SEHNR and FQNEAQ (reference sequence). This CDR3 region has 12 residues. This CDR3 is CSSSALGYEQYF. CDR3 DNA sequence: TGTTCCAGCAGCGCCCTCGGGTACGAGCAGTACTTC. The complete variable domain, with remaining parts taken from reference TRBV7-9 and TRBJ2-7, reads DTGVSQNPRHKITKRGQNVTFRCDPISEHNRLYWYRQTLGQGPEFLTYFQNEAQLEKSRLLSDRFSAERPKGSFSTLEIQRTEQGDSAMYLCSSSALGYEQYFGPGTRLTVT.

The rearrangement links TRBV13 to TRBJ2-3; TRBD2 aligns across 8 bases. V lost 0 bases and J lost 3; bases outside the gene matches: 5. CDR3 length equals 16 residues. Germline lookup yields CDR1 PRHDT and CDR2 FYEKMQ (reference sequence). The CDR3 is CASSLGAGAPTDTQYF. DNA of the CDR3: TGTGCCAGCAGCTTAGGAGCGGGGGCGCCGACAGATACGCAGTATTTT.

Regarding this clone: One end of the junction is discordant with germline, which a read error may explain. The gene calls are TRBV5-4 and TRBJ1-1; 12 bases are a match to TRBD1. The CDR3 consists of 15 residues. Germline CDR1 SGHNT, CDR2 YYREEE (reference sequence). The CDR3 DNA follows: TGTTCCAGCCGCGGGACAGGGGGCATGAACACTGAAGCTTTCTTT. This codes for CSSRGTGGMNTEAFF.

This clone was seen a few times. V gene TRBV28 combines with J gene TRBJ1-1, with D hard to call. Trimming removed 2 bases at V and 8 bases at J, with 9 bases between. The germline V gene has CDR1 MDHEN and CDR2 SYDVKM. The CDR3 spans 12 residues. As DNA, the CDR3 is TGTGCCAGCAGTTTAATTCACAGCGAAGCTTTCTTT. Residues: CASSLIHSEAFF.

V is TRBV4-1 and J is TRBJ2-1; 9 bases fit TRBD1. Per the germline V gene, CDR1 is MGHRA and CDR2 is YSYEKL. V trimming: 0 bases; J trimming: 9 bases; junction bases outside the gene matches: 15. CDR3 length equals 18 residues. CDR3 in amino acids: CASSQEDRGLRGAGEQFF. The CDR3 DNA reads TGCGCCAGCAGCCAAGAGGACAGGGGTTTACGGGGGGCCGGTGAGCAGTTCTTC.

The chain employs TRBV5-4 and TRBJ2-1; 11 positions agree with TRBD1. After removal of 4 bases from V and 8 bases from J, the junction contained 2 bases not matched to a gene. CDR1 and CDR2 from the germline V gene are SGHNT and YYREEE (reference sequence). This CDR3 has 13 amino acids. In DNA, the CDR3 is TGTGCCAGCAGCCGGACAGGGGGCGATGAGCAGTTCTTC. This sequence encodes CASSRTGGDEQFF. The whole variable domain, remainder taken from reference TRBV5-4 and TRBJ2-1, is ETGVTQSPTHLIKTRGQQVTLRCSSQSGHNTVSWYQQALGQGPQFIFQYYREEENGRGNFPPRFSGLQFPNYSSELNVNALELDDSALYLCASSRTGGDEQFFGPGTRLTVL.

This clone was found a few times. The genes are TRBV10-3 and TRBJ1-4; 7 bases are shared with TRBD1. Germline CDR1 is ENHRY and CDR2 is SYGVKD. The CDR3 consists of 15 residues. V was clipped by 6 bases and J by 8 bases; unmatched bases: 12. Here the CDR3 DNA reads TGTGCCATCAGCGGGGAAGGGGGCGCAGGGGAAAAACTGTTTTTT. This encodes CAISGEGGAGEKLFF.

The chain links TRBV9 to TRBJ1-1; D may be TRBD1 (5 bases). Trimming pared 0 bases from V and 11 bases from J, leaving 11 bases between. Germline values: CDR1 SGDLS, CDR2 YYNGEE. The CDR3 sequence is 12 residues long. CDR3 DNA: TGTGCCAGCAGCGTAGTTGGGGGGATGGCTTTCTTT. Its protein product is CASSVVGGMAFF.

V and J are TRBV18 and TRBJ2-7; the D gene is possibly TRBD2 (5 bases). Germline CDR1 is KGHSH and CDR2 is LQKENI. There are 15 residues in the CDR3. V was clipped by 6 bases and J by 2 bases, with 17 bases between them. The CDR3 nucleotides read TGTGCCAGCTCCCAAGCCGGGGATGTGACCTACGAGCAGTACTTC. Encoded protein: CASSQAGDVTYEQYF.

This chain connects TRBV4-1 to TRBJ2-3; 9 nucleotides line up with TRBD2. V shed 1 base, J shed 2 bases, and the junction held 4 bases outside the gene matches. The CDR3 is made up of 16 amino acids. CDR1 MGHRA and CDR2 YSYEKL come from the germline V gene. CDR3 DNA: TGCGCCAGCAGCCAAGGGTGGGGACTAGCCACAGATACGCAGTATTTT. This translates into CASSQGWGLATDTQYF.

The chain recombines TRBV7-8 with TRBJ2-5, with 8 bases aligning to TRBD2. This CDR3 is 16 amino acids long. Germline V CDR1 and CDR2: SGHVS, FQNEAQ. J lost 4 bases, V lost 7 bases, and 14 bases had no gene match. For the CDR3, the DNA is TGTGCCAGCAACCGGGGGGGCAGGGATGTCGGAGAGACCCAGTACTTC. Translating gives CASNRGGRDVGETQYF.